This T cell receptor beta chain appears in the sequencing data of a study of identical twins. Via MiXCR, TCRdb re-called the 5' RACE reads, giving one row per CDR3 protein. This table holds approximately 1.8 million distinct CDR3 sequences, about 31% found once. This clonotype was recorded a few times. Germline CDR1 and CDR2: DFQATT and SNEGSKA (reference sequence). The CDR3 is made up of 12 amino acids. V lost 0 bases, J lost 8 bases, and 10 bases lay in between. Sequenced input: cord blood. The sequence was obtained from a newborn girl in good health. The chain couples TRBV20-1 to TRBJ1-2; D gene uncertain. The CDR3 region has the DNA TGCAGTGCTAGAGAGGACTTTTGGGGCTACACCTTC. This gives the protein CSAREDFWGYTF.